The 27 T cell receptor beta chains presented below share a single source sample, sequenced in a study of cytomegalovirus exposure and HLA in healthy donors. The study ran its PCR with 60 Vbeta and 13 Jbeta primers. The assay was immunoSEQ multiplex PCR, and TCRdb's table has in-frame clones only and misses some. The top ten hold approximately 3.5% of the sample, which has about 130,000 clones, 83% seen once. Sequencing was done on a sample of PBMCs. The receptors were sampled from a woman in her 40s in good health and CMV-seropositive.

The V gene is TRBV28, the J gene TRBJ2-2, with D hard to call. V lost 6 bases and J lost 1, with 6 bases in between. The CDR3 spans 13 residues. Germline assignment: CDR1 MDHEN and CDR2 SYDVKM. The CDR3 nucleotides read TGTGCCAGCAGCTCCTGGAACACCGGGGAGCTGTTTTTT. Translating gives CASSSWNTGELFF.

This sequence joins TRBV19 and TRBJ2-2; TRBD2 is a possible D gene (6 bases). This CDR3 is built from 16 residues. The germline V gene has CDR1 LNHDA and CDR2 SQIVND (reference sequence). V was trimmed by 5 bases and J by 7 bases, leaving 20 bases between them. CDR3 in amino acids: CASSQPGLNWGGELFF. The CDR3 bases are TGTGCCAGTAGTCAACCGGGACTCAACTGGGGCGGGGAGCTGTTTTTT.

The CDR3 loop reads CASSLGQPEAFF. For the CDR3, the DNA is TGTGCCAGCAGCTTAGGACAGCCTGAAGCTTTCTTT. The chain couples TRBV7-9 to TRBJ1-1; a possible D gene is TRBD1 (5 bases). There are 12 residues in the CDR3. Trimming removed 1 base at V and 6 bases at J, with 6 bases between. Germline CDR1 reads SEHNR; CDR2 reads FQNEAQ (reference sequence).

The chain carries TRBV6-5 and TRBJ1-4, with 7 bases lining up with TRBD1. The junction had 5 bases not matched to a gene; V was cut back by 9 bases and J by 4 bases. Germline V gives CDR1 MNHEY, CDR2 SVGAGI. The CDR3 has 13 amino acids. CDR3 region: CASSGGINEKLFF. Written as DNA, the CDR3 is TGTGCCAGTTCAGGGGGGATTAATGAAAAACTGTTTTTT.

This clone came up once. The chain has TRBV7-6 and TRBJ2-7, with D possibly being TRBD1 (5 bases). Trimming shortened V by 1 base and J by 2 bases, and 6 bases separated the two germline ends. The CDR3 has 13 residues. Germline V gives CDR1 SGHVS, CDR2 FNYEAQ. The CDR3 protein is CASSLGRAYEQYF. CDR3 DNA sequence: TGTGCCAGCAGCTTAGGCAGGGCCTACGAGCAGTACTTC.

Remarks on this clone: An end of the junction differs from the germline gene, which may be a read error. The chain uses TRBV9 and TRBJ1-2; D is uncertain. Germline V lookup: CDR1 SGDLS, CDR2 YYNGEE. The CDR3 is 15 residues long. This CDR3 reads CASGVDSGRNYGYTF. For the CDR3, the DNA is TGTGCCAGCGGCGTAGATTCAGGTCGCAACTATGGCTACACCTTC.

The rearrangement joins TRBV5-4 to TRBJ1-1, with TRBD1 matching 7 bases. The CDR3 covers 16 residues. In germline, CDR1 is SGHNT, CDR2 YYREEE (reference sequence). The J segment lost 4 bases and the V segment lost 0 bases, leaving 9 bases of the junction unmatched. The DNA for the CDR3 is TGTGCCAGCAGCTTGGAAGGGGGCCTCAGGGGCACTGAAGCTTTCTTT. Translated: CASSLEGGLRGTEAFF.

This clone turned up a few times. The V and J genes are TRBV5-1 and TRBJ2-5; possible D gene TRBD1, 5 bases. The germline V and J ends were trimmed by 2 bases and 3 bases, with 8 bases remaining between them. The CDR3 runs 13 residues. The germline V gene has CDR1 SGHRS and CDR2 YFSETQ. CDR3 coding DNA: TGCGCCAGCAGCTTAGGGGTAGAAGAGACCCAGTACTTC. Residues: CASSLGVEETQYF. The entire variable domain, with the rest obtained from reference TRBV5-1 and TRBJ2-5, is as follows: KAGVTQTPRYLIKTRGQQVTLSCSPISGHRSVSWYQQTPGQGLQFLFEYFSETQRNKGNFPGRFSGRQFSNSRSEMNVSTLELGDSALYLCASSLGVEETQYFGPGTRLLVL.

The CDR3 DNA is TGTGCCAGCAGTTACTTGGACAACGGCCGTCCCGAGCAGTACTTC. Protein product: CASSYLDNGRPEQYF. This sequence joins TRBV6-5 and TRBJ2-7, with TRBD1 as a possible D gene (5 bases). Germline-derived CDR1 and CDR2 are MNHEY and SVGAGI. V was cut by 1 base and J by 6 bases, with 16 bases left in between. CDR3 size: 15 residues.

This clone was detected only a few times. This rearrangement joins TRBV6-1 to TRBJ2-5; TRBD2 aligns across 11 bases. This CDR3 is built from 16 residues. Germline CDR1 and CDR2: MNHNS and SASEGT. Germline trimming cut 2 bases from V and 2 bases from J; bases unmatched to any gene: 4. The CDR3 DNA is TGTGCCAGCAGTGAACAACCTAGCGGGGGGCAAGAGACCCAGTACTTC. Its protein product is CASSEQPSGGQETQYF.

V gene TRBV7-3 combines with J gene TRBJ2-1; 7 bases agree with TRBD2. The CDR3 has 15 residues. J lost 7 bases, V lost 2 bases, and 8 bases had no gene match. CDR1 SGHTA and CDR2 FQGTGA come from the germline V gene. The CDR3 sequence is CASSLEAGYTNEQFF. DNA for the CDR3: TGTGCCAGCAGCTTAGAAGCGGGATATACAAATGAGCAGTTCTTC. The full variable domain, in which reference TRBV7-3 and TRBJ2-1 provide the parts outside the CDR3, is GAGVSQTPSNKVTEKGKYVELRCDPISGHTALYWYRQSLGQGPEFLIYFQGTGAADDSGLPNDRFFAVRPEGSVSTLKIQRTERGDSAVYLCASSLEAGYTNEQFFGPGTRLTVL.

V usage is TRBV5-4 and J usage is TRBJ2-7; 14 positions match TRBD2. The germline V gene encodes CDR1 SGHNT and CDR2 YYREEE (reference sequence). The trim removed 4 bases at V and 3 bases at J, leaving 3 bases unmatched. CDR3 size: 15 residues. CDR3 sequence: CASSIGTSGSYEQYF. The CDR3 DNA sequence: TGTGCCAGCAGCATCGGGACTAGCGGGAGCTACGAGCAGTACTTC.

CDR3: CASSTDPQVHYEQYF. The DNA of the CDR3 is TGTGCCAGTAGTACAGACCCACAGGTTCACTACGAGCAGTACTTC. The gene calls are TRBV19 and TRBJ2-7, with D possibly TRBD1 on 5 matching bases. V lost 4 bases and J 3 bases, leaving 16 bases between the germline ends. The CDR3 totals 15 residues. CDR1 is LNHDA and CDR2 is SQIVND in the germline V gene (reference sequence). Using reference TRBV19 and TRBJ2-7 for the parts outside the CDR3, the full variable domain is DGGITQSPKYLFRKEGQNVTLSCEQNLNHDAMYWYRQDPGQGLRLIYYSQIVNDFQKGDIAEGYSVSREKKESFPLTVTSAQKNPTAFYLCASSTDPQVHYEQYFGPGTRLTVT.

V and J are TRBV9 and TRBJ2-7; 9 nucleotides match TRBD1. Germline CDR1 is SGDLS and CDR2 is YYNGEE. Trimming at V came to 3 bases and at J to 2 bases, leaving 6 bases not matched to a gene. The CDR3 is 15 amino acids. The DNA of the CDR3 is TGTGCCAGCAGCGGAGGACAGGGGACAACCTACGAGCAGTACTTC. As protein: CASSGGQGTTYEQYF.

The chain links TRBV5-8 to TRBJ2-3, with TRBD2 identical over 8 bases. CDR3 length: 15 amino acids. Germline CDR1 and CDR2: SGHTS and YDEGEE. V was pared by 2 bases and J by 2 bases, with 4 bases of the junction left unmatched. CDR3 in amino acids: CASSLPGGSTDTQYF. The CDR3 DNA is TGTGCCAGCAGCTTACCGGGAGGGTCCACAGATACGCAGTATTTT.

The rearrangement joins TRBV9 to TRBJ2-3, with no clear D. Trimming removed 0 bases at V and 2 bases at J, with 7 bases between. CDR3 length: 14 amino acids. CDR1 and CDR2 (germline): SGDLS, YYNGEE. The chain's CDR3 is CASSVEEFTDTQYF. The CDR3, as DNA: TGTGCCAGCAGCGTAGAGGAGTTCACAGATACGCAGTATTTT.

In this sample, this clone turned up once. V usage is TRBV27 and J usage is TRBJ2-1, with 7 bases identical to TRBD2. Germline CDR1 and CDR2: MNHEY and SMNVEV (reference sequence). CDR3 length: 16 residues. Losses at the gene ends were 2 bases for V and 0 bases for J; bases not matched to a gene: 4. This chain's CDR3 is CASSLIAGPSYNEQFF. The DNA for the CDR3 is TGTGCCAGCAGTTTAATAGCGGGCCCCTCCTACAATGAGCAGTTCTTC.

The rearrangement joins TRBV28 to TRBJ2-1; possibly TRBD1 for D (5 bases). This CDR3 region has 18 residues. Looked up from germline, CDR1 is MDHEN and CDR2 is SYDVKM. V was shortened by 6 bases and J by 7 bases, with 28 bases between the two germline ends. The CDR3 DNA is TGTGCCAGCAGCGCTATCAGTTCTAGTTTTAGGGGCGTGAATGAGCAGTTCTTC. Its protein product is CASSAISSSFRGVNEQFF.

The chain has TRBV5-1 and TRBJ2-7, with TRBD2 matching 14 bases. The V gene's germline CDR1 is SGHRS and CDR2 YFSETQ. The CDR3 spans 18 residues. The ends lost 0 bases at V and 1 base at J; junction bases unmatched: 6. CDR3 protein: CASSLGLAGGPKSYEQYF. The DNA of the CDR3 is TGCGCCAGCAGCTTGGGACTAGCGGGAGGGCCCAAATCCTACGAGCAGTACTTC.

This clone was detected once. The rearrangement uses TRBV6-5 and TRBJ1-1, with 9 nucleotides matching TRBD1. The CDR3 consists of 13 residues. The germline CDR1 and CDR2 sequences are MNHEY and SVGAGI. J was trimmed by 11 bases and V by 4 bases; bases with no gene match: 8. The CDR3, as DNA: TGTGCCAGCAGTTGGGACAGGGAGTCAGGCGCTTTCTTT. This encodes CASSWDRESGAFF.

The chain carries TRBV7-9 and TRBJ1-4; TRBD1 might be the D (5 bases). The CDR3 spans 14 residues. Trimming removed 6 bases from V and 8 bases from J, with 16 bases in between. CDR1 is SEHNR and CDR2 is FQNEAQ in the germline V gene (reference sequence). The CDR3 DNA is TGTGCCAGCAGTTACGGGGGGGTAAGGGAAAAACTGTTTTTT. This sequence encodes CASSYGGVREKLFF.

This rearrangement joins TRBV9 to TRBJ2-2; perhaps TRBD1 as D (5 bases). Germline CDR1 and CDR2: SGDLS and YYNGEE. The CDR3 contains 16 residues. V was trimmed by 0 bases and J by 4 bases, leaving 13 bases between them. In nucleotides, the CDR3 is TGTGCCAGCAGCGTAGCAGGGAACCTAGGCACCGGGGAGCTGTTTTTT. It encodes CASSVAGNLGTGELFF.

As DNA, the CDR3 is TGTGCCAGCAGCACAAACAGGCAGGCGGGCTACACCTTC. It codes for CASSTNRQAGYTF. The V call is TRBV7-8, the J call TRBJ1-2, with a weak D call TRBD1 (5 bases). CDR1 SGHVS and CDR2 FQNEAQ come from the germline V gene. The CDR3 is made up of 13 amino acids. V lost 5 bases and J 8 bases, leaving 15 bases between the germline ends.

The chain combines TRBV19 with TRBJ1-2; the D gene is possibly TRBD1 (6 bases). The germline V gene encodes CDR1 LNHDA and CDR2 SQIVND (reference sequence). V dropped 9 bases and J dropped 6 bases, with 11 bases sitting between them. The CDR3 covers 11 residues. CDR3 amino acids: CASLTGNGYTF. The CDR3 DNA reads TGTGCCAGCCTAACAGGGAATGGCTACACCTTC.

The chain couples TRBV13 to TRBJ2-1, with 8 nucleotides matching TRBD2. CDR1 and CDR2 (germline): PRHDT, FYEKMQ (reference sequence). J gave up 6 bases and V 5 bases, and 6 bases lay outside the gene matches. This CDR3 is 14 amino acids long. The CDR3 DNA sequence: TGTGCCAGCAGCAAAAGGACTAGCACCAATGAGCAGTTCTTC. Encoded protein: CASSKRTSTNEQFF.

This clone was counted between two and nine times. This chain uses TRBV7-2 with TRBJ1-5; 12 bases map to TRBD1. Trimming cost V 2 bases and J 2 bases; bases outside gene matches: 10. The CDR3 length is 19 residues. The germline gives CDR1 SGHTA, CDR2 FQGNSA. The CDR3 sequence is CASSLKPGQGAGGNQPQHF. In DNA, the CDR3 is TGTGCCAGCAGCTTAAAACCGGGACAGGGGGCGGGTGGCAATCAGCCCCAGCATTTT.

This chain joins TRBV15 and TRBJ1-2; perhaps TRBD1 as D (6 bases). The CDR3 has 13 amino acids. Germline CDR1 and CDR2: LNHNV and YYDKDF (reference sequence). Trimming took 4 bases from V and 2 from J, leaving 8 bases between them. DNA of the CDR3: TGTGCCACCAGCAATCAGGGGAACTATGGCTACACCTTC. Translation: CATSNQGNYGYTF.